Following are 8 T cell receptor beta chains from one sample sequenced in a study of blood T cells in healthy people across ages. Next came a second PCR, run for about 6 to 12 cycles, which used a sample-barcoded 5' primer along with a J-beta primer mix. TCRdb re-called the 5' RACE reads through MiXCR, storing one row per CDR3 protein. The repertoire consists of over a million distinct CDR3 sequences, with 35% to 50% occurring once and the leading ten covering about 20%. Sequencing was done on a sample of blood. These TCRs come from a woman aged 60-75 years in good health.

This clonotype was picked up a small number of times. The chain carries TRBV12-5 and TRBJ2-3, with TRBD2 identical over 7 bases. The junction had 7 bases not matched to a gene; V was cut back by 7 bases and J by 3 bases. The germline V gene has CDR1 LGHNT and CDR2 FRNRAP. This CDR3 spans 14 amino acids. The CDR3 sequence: CASDGGSSTDTQYF. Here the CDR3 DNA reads TGTGCTAGTGATGGCGGGAGCTCGACAGATACGCAGTATTTT.

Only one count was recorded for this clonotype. The CDR3 sequence is CASSRATNEKLFF. In DNA form, the CDR3 reads TGTGCCAGCAGTCGTGCAACTAATGAAAAACTGTTTTTT. The rearrangement uses TRBV14 and TRBJ1-4; D remains unclear. The V end lost 6 bases, the J end lost 0 bases, and 5 bases lay between the germline ends. The CDR3 has 13 residues. CDR1 and CDR2 from the germline V gene are SGHDN and FVKESK. Based on the CDR3 plus reference TRBV14 and TRBJ1-4, the full variable domain is EAGVTQFPSHSVIEKGQTVTLRCDPISGHDNLYWYRRVMGKEIKFLLHFVKESKQDESGMPNNRFLAERTGGTYSTLKVQPAELEDSGVYFCASSRATNEKLFFGSGTQLSVL.

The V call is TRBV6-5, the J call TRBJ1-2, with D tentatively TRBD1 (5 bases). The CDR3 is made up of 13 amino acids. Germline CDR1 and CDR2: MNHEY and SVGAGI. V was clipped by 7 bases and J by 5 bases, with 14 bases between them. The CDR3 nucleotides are TGTGCCAGCACGGGCAGGGCTAGTTATGGCTACACCTTC. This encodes CASTGRASYGYTF.

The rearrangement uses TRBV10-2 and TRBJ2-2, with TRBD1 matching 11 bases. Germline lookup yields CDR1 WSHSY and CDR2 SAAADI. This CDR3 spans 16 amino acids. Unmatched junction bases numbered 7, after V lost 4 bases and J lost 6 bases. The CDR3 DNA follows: TGCGCCAGCAGTGCGCTACCGGGACAGGGGGCCGGGGAGCTGTTTTTT. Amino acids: CASSALPGQGAGELFF.

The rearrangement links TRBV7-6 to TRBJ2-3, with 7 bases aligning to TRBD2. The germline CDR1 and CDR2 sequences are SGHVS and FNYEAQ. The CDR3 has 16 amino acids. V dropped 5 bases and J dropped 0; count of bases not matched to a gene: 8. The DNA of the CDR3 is TGTGCCAGCAGCCCCCGCGTAGCGGGTAGCACAGATACGCAGTATTTT. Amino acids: CASSPRVAGSTDTQYF. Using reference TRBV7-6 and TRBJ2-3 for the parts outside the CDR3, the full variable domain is GAGVSQSPRYKVTKRGQDVALRCDPISGHVSLYWYRQALGQGPEFLTYFNYEAQQDKSGLPNDRFSAERPEGSISTLTIQRTEQRDSAMYRCASSPRVAGSTDTQYFGPGTRLTVL.

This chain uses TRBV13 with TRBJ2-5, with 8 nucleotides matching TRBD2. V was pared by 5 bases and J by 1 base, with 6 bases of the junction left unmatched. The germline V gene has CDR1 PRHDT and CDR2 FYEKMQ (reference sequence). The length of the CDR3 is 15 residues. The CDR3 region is CASSQREFGQETQYF. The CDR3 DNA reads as TGTGCCAGCAGCCAGCGGGAGTTCGGCCAAGAGACCCAGTACTTC.

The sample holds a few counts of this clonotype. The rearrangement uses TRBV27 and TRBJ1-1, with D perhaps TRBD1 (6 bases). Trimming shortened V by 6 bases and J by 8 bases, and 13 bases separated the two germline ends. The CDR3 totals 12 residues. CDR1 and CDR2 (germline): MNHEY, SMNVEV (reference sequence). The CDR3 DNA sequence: TGTGCCAGCAGGCTGACAGGTTCCGAAGCTTTCTTT. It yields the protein CASRLTGSEAFF.

Here the CDR3 reads CASSGGLVISTDTQYF. DNA of the CDR3: TGTGCCAGCAGTGGGGGACTAGTGATAAGCACAGATACGCAGTATTTT. The rearrangement joins TRBV2 to TRBJ2-3; 8 positions match TRBD2. The CDR3 totals 16 residues. Germline V CDR1 and CDR2: SNHLY, FYNNEI. V dropped 4 bases and J dropped 0; count of bases not matched to a gene: 6.